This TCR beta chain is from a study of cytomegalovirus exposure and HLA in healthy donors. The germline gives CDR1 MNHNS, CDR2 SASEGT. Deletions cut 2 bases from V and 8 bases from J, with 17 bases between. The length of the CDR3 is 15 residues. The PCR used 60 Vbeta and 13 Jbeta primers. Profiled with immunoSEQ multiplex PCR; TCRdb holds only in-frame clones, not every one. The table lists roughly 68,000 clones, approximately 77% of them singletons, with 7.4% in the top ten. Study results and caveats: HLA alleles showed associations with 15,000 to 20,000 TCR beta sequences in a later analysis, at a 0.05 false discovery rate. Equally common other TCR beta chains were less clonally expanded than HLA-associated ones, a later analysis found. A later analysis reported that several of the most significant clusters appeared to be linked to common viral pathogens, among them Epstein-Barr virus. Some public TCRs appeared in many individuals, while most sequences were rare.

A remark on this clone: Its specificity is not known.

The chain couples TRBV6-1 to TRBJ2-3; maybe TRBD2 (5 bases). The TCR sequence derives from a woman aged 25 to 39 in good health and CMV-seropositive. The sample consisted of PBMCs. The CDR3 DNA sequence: TGTGCCAGCAGTGAATTTGCCGCTGGTGAGGGTACGCAGTATTTT. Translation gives CASSEFAAGEGTQYF.